The 8 T cell receptor beta chains presented below share a single source sample, sequenced in a study of OX40 agonist ivuxolimab in advanced cancers. Repertoires were generated with immunoSEQ multiplex PCR, while TCRdb's copy carries only in-frame clones and drops some. In the table there are about 50,000 clones, 75% to 90% of which are singletons. The starting material was CD4+ or CD8+ T cells sorted from blood, obtained in a trial of the OX40 agonist ivuxolimab. All receptors derive from an adult with an advanced solid tumor such as melanoma, head and neck, liver or kidney cancer.

As concerns this clone: The identical CDR3 is also encoded by other nucleotide sequences in the sample. The chain recombines TRBV19 with TRBJ1-5; D unresolved. The germline V gene has CDR1 LNHDA and CDR2 SQIVND (reference sequence). The CDR3 consists of 14 residues. The ends were cut back, 3 bases at V and 4 bases at J, with 10 bases in the middle. This CDR3 reads CASSIVGENQPQHF. CDR3 nucleotide sequence: TGTGCCAGTAGTATTGTGGGAGAAAATCAGCCCCAGCATTTT.

The J gene is TRBJ2-1, the V gene TRBV13, with 11 bases identical to TRBD2. V lost 5 bases, J lost 7 bases, and 7 bases stayed unmatched. CDR3 length equals 15 residues. In germline, CDR1 is PRHDT, CDR2 FYEKMQ (reference sequence). CDR3 sequence reads: CASSPLAGGVNEQFF. DNA for the CDR3: TGTGCCAGCAGCCCCCTAGCGGGGGGTGTTAATGAGCAGTTCTTC.

The rearrangement links TRBV4-1 to TRBJ2-3; D perhaps matches TRBD2 (6 bases). Trimming took 0 bases from V and 3 from J, leaving 13 bases between them. In germline, CDR1 is MGHRA, CDR2 YSYEKL. The CDR3 is 16 amino acids. CDR3: CASSQDLGGDTDTQYF. The CDR3 nucleotides read TGCGCCAGCAGCCAAGACCTGGGAGGTGATACAGATACGCAGTATTTT.

This chain links TRBV7-9 with TRBJ2-1, with 13 nucleotides matching TRBD2. The V gene end was trimmed by 0 bases and the J gene end by 6 bases; junction bases not matched to a gene: 5. Germline V gene sequence: CDR1 SEHNR, CDR2 FQNEAQ (reference sequence). The CDR3 has 17 amino acids. CDR3 coding DNA: TGTGCCAGCAGCTTAGCAACTAGCGGGGGGGCCTTCAATGAGCAGTTCTTC. The encoded protein is CASSLATSGGAFNEQFF. The complete variable domain, with remaining parts taken from reference TRBV7-9 and TRBJ2-1, reads DTGVSQNPRHKITKRGQNVTFRCDPISEHNRLYWYRQTLGQGPEFLTYFQNEAQLEKSRLLSDRFSAERPKGSFSTLEIQRTEQGDSAMYLCASSLATSGGAFNEQFFGPGTRLTVL.

This clone has only one observation. This sequence joins TRBV5-6 and TRBJ1-1; D ambiguous. There are 12 residues in the CDR3. Germline CDR1 SGHDT, CDR2 YYEEEE. Trimming pared 4 bases from V and 8 bases from J, leaving 12 bases between. As DNA, the CDR3 is TGTGCCAGCAGCCCCGGCAGACCAGAAGCTTTCTTT. It encodes CASSPGRPEAFF.

The genes are TRBV14 and TRBJ2-3; D gene unclear. The CDR3 has 15 amino acids. The germline CDR1 and CDR2 sequences are SGHDN and FVKESK. V lost 3 bases and J 1 base, leaving 11 bases between the germline ends. DNA of the CDR3: TGTGCCAGCAGCCAGGGCAGTTGGGGCACAGATACGCAGTATTTT. Residues: CASSQGSWGTDTQYF. Supplemented by reference TRBV14 and TRBJ2-3, the full variable domain reads EAGVTQFPSHSVIEKGQTVTLRCDPISGHDNLYWYRRVMGKEIKFLLHFVKESKQDESGMPNNRFLAERTGGTYSTLKVQPAELEDSGVYFCASSQGSWGTDTQYFGPGTRLTVL.

The chain combines TRBV7-9 with TRBJ2-5; D is undetermined. Germline V gene lookup returns CDR1 SEHNR and CDR2 FQNEAQ (reference sequence). V was pared by 4 bases and J by 1 base, with 10 bases between. The CDR3 runs 14 residues. This CDR3 reads CASSSASFQETQYF. The CDR3 DNA reads TGTGCCAGCAGCTCCGCCTCATTCCAAGAGACCCAGTACTTC.

The V gene is TRBV27, the J gene TRBJ1-1; 8 bases align to TRBD1. V was clipped by 5 bases and J by 4 bases; unmatched bases: 9. The V gene's germline CDR1 is MNHEY and CDR2 SMNVEV (reference sequence). This CDR3 has 15 amino acids. CDR3 residues: CASSLIQGAGTEAFF. CDR3 coding DNA: TGTGCCAGCAGTCTAATCCAGGGGGCTGGCACTGAAGCTTTCTTT.